A single sample is the source of the 10 T cell receptor beta chains below, sequenced in a study of blood T cell repertoires in COVID-19 (dated by TCRdb to about 2020). The library came from the immunoSEQ multiplex PCR assay. TCRdb took over this immuneACCESS table, retaining in-frame rearrangements with V and J assigned. Such tables are incomplete; in checked studies, under half of the missing clones stem from an unresolved V gene, and the remainder is unexplained. For this sample there are some 300,000 clones; roughly 87% appear just once. Under 1.3% of the sample is in the top ten clones. The specimen sequenced was PBMCs or T cells enriched from blood (not recorded which). The source of these receptors is a woman aged 25 to 45 who had recovered from COVID-19.

V and J are TRBV6-5 and TRBJ1-5; D is unclear. Germline CDR1 MNHEY, CDR2 SVGAGI. The CDR3 loop spans 16 amino acids. The V end was cut by 0 bases, the J end by 1 base, with 10 bases between. The CDR3 nucleotides read TGTGCCAGCAGTTACTCACCCCTGCAGAGCAATCAGCCCCAGCATTTT. The encoded protein is CASSYSPLQSNQPQHF.

The gene calls are TRBV28 and TRBJ2-7; D is perhaps TRBD2 (7 bases). Trimming removed 2 bases from V and 6 bases from J, with 14 bases in between. Germline CDR1 reads MDHEN; CDR2 reads SYDVKM. There are 14 residues in the CDR3. CDR3 loop: CASSLPGEGREQYF. CDR3 bases: TGTGCCAGCAGTTTACCAGGGGAGGGACGCGAGCAGTACTTC.

The chain joins TRBV3-1 (or the pseudogene TRBV3-2) to TRBJ2-1; maybe TRBD2 (6 bases). V lost 1 base and J 10 bases, leaving 11 bases between the germline ends. Per germline, CDR1 LGHDT and CDR2 YNNKEL (reference sequence). The CDR3 contains 13 residues. The CDR3 coding sequence is TGTGCCAGCAGCCAAGGTGAGGAGGGCGAGCAGTTCTTC. Its protein product is CASSQGEEGEQFF.

This sequence joins TRBV14 and TRBJ1-2, with 7 nucleotides matching TRBD1. The CDR3 spans 13 residues. The junction had 7 bases not matched to a gene; V was cut back by 5 bases and J by 7 bases. Per germline, CDR1 SGHDN and CDR2 FVKESK. The CDR3 DNA reads TGTGCCAGCAGCGACCTGACAGGGTTTGGCTACACCTTC. Its translation is CASSDLTGFGYTF.

V usage is TRBV4-2 and J usage is TRBJ1-5, with D maybe TRBD1 (6 bases). Germline-derived CDR1 and CDR2 are LGHNA and YNFKEQ. The CDR3 covers 19 residues. The germline V and J ends were trimmed by 0 bases and 10 bases, with 28 bases remaining between them. CDR3 sequence: CASSQDWSTPDRPWVPQHF. The CDR3, as DNA: TGTGCCAGCAGCCAAGATTGGTCCACCCCAGACAGGCCGTGGGTACCCCAGCATTTT.

The chain employs TRBV28 and TRBJ1-5; 8 bases match TRBD1. V lost 6 bases, J lost 7 bases, and 11 bases stayed unmatched. The CDR3 runs 15 residues. Germline V gene lookup returns CDR1 MDHEN and CDR2 SYDVKM. The CDR3 protein is CASRQAGGAGQPQHF. As DNA, the CDR3 is TGTGCCAGCAGGCAAGCAGGGGGCGCGGGGCAGCCCCAGCATTTT.

V gene TRBV11-2 combines with J gene TRBJ1-4, with TRBD1 matching 9 bases. Germline V CDR1 and CDR2: SGHAT, FQNNGV. The CDR3 spans 14 residues. V was pared by 5 bases and J by 6 bases, with 4 bases of the junction left unmatched. The DNA of the CDR3 is TGTGCCAGCAGCCAGCGGACAGGGGATGAAAAACTGTTTTTT. This codes for CASSQRTGDEKLFF.

A few counts support this clone. J is TRBJ1-2 and V is TRBV24-1, with D possibly matching TRBD1 (6 bases). Germline V lookup: CDR1 KGHDR, CDR2 SFDVKD. The CDR3 has 15 amino acids. Trimming stripped 5 bases from V and 3 bases from J, with 15 bases between. This chain's CDR3 is CATSATSGHDYGYTF. CDR3 in DNA: TGTGCCACCAGTGCCACGTCGGGACACGACTATGGCTACACCTTC.

The DNA of the CDR3 is TGTGCCACGACCCCCGGGGGTAAAGACAATGAGCAGTTCTTC. The encoded protein is CATTPGGKDNEQFF. The chain links TRBV28 to TRBJ2-1; D might be TRBD2 (6 bases). V gave up 10 bases and J gave up 5 bases, with 18 bases separating them. Per germline, CDR1 MDHEN and CDR2 SYDVKM. The CDR3 totals 14 residues.

This clone was observed a few times. CDR3: CASNVGQGSTNEKLFF. In DNA, the CDR3 is TGTGCCAGTAACGTGGGACAGGGGTCAACTAATGAAAAACTGTTTTTT. The chain combines TRBV19 with TRBJ1-4, with TRBD1 matching 10 bases. Germline CDR1 LNHDA, CDR2 SQIVND (reference sequence). V lost 7 bases and J lost 0; bases outside the gene matches: 5. The CDR3 is 16 amino acids.